This TCR beta chain was sequenced during a study of OX40 agonist ivuxolimab in advanced cancers. Using immunoSEQ multiplex PCR, the repertoire was profiled, and TCRdb retains in-frame clones only, with some absent. This sample has nearly 80,000 clones, with 75% to 95% found just once. Remarks on this clone: The target antigen is unknown.

Study findings and constraints: Averaged across samples, CD8+ T cells carried more expanded clones than CD4+ did.

The V end lost 2 bases, the J end lost 2 bases, and 9 bases lay between the germline ends. In germline, CDR1 is GTSNPN, CDR2 SVGIG (reference sequence). This CDR3 has 13 residues. The rearrangement links TRBV30 to TRBJ2-5; D gene uncertain. This specimen was CD4+ or CD8+ T cells sorted from blood, taken in a trial of the OX40 agonist ivuxolimab. The TCR sequence derives from an adult with an advanced solid tumor such as melanoma, head and neck, liver or kidney cancer. The CDR3 protein is CAWSLTDQETQYF. CDR3 DNA sequence: TGTGCCTGGAGTTTAACAGATCAAGAGACCCAGTACTTC.